The following is a T cell receptor (beta chain) sequence with its context. Amplification from RNA transcripts yielded the TCR beta CDR3 regions. After a first-round RT-PCR with HTBI primers, a second-round multiplex PCR was run. Each CDR3 protein gets one entry after TCRdb re-called the multiplex PCR reads with MiXCR. The sample yields a few hundred thousand distinct CDR3 sequences, approximately 18% seen once. These data come from a study of Graves' ophthalmopathy and Graves' hyperthyroidism. Turning to the study itself: Untreated patients at initial diagnosis provided peripheral blood.

Included hyperthyroidism patients were aged 18 to 65 and newly diagnosed (under 2 months' duration). Lactation, pregnancy, uncontrolled infections and other autoimmune diseases were all grounds for excluding patients. Germline CDR1 and CDR2: DFQATT and SNEGSKA (reference sequence). Trimming pared 2 bases from V and 3 bases from J, leaving 19 bases between. This CDR3 comprises 16 residues. Specimen: peripheral blood. V is TRBV20-1 and J is TRBJ1-2; a possible D gene is TRBD1 (6 bases). This TCR derives from an adult woman with stable Graves' hyperthyroidism. This CDR3 is CSARPGSGTYYYGYTF. Here the CDR3 DNA reads TGCAGTGCTAGACCCGGGTCTGGGACATACTACTATGGCTACACCTTC.